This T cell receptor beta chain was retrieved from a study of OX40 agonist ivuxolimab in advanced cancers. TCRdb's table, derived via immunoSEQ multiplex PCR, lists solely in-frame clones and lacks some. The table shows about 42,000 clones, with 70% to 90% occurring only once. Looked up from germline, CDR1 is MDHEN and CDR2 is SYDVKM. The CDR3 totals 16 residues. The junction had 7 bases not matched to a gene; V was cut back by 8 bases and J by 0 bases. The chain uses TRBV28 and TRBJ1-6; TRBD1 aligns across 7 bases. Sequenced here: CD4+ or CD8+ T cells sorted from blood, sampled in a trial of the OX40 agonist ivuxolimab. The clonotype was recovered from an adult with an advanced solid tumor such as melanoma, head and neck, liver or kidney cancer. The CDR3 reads CASSLGQSSYNSPLHF. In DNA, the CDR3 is TGTGCCAGCTCTCTGGGACAGAGCTCCTATAATTCACCCCTCCACTTT.